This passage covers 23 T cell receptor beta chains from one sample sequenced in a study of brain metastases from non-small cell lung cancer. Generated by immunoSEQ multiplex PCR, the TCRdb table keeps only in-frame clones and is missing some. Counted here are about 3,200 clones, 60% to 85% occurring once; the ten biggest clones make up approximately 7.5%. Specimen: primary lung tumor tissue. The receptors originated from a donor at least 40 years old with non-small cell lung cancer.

CDR3 DNA sequence: TGCGCCAGCAGCCAAGAGGTTCTGGCCCAGCCCCAGCATTTT. Its protein is CASSQEVLAQPQHF. V and J are TRBV4-3 and TRBJ1-5; D is undetermined. Germline V gene data show CDR1 as LGHNA and CDR2 as YSLEER. The CDR3 spans 14 residues. V dropped 0 bases and J dropped 7 bases, with 10 bases sitting between them.

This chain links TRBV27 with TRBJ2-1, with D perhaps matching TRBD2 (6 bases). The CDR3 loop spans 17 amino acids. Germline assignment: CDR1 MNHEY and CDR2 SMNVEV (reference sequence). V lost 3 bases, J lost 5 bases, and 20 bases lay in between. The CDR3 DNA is TGTGCCAGCAGTTTTTCTCCTGAGGCTAGCGTCCACAATGAGCAGTTCTTC. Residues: CASSFSPEASVHNEQFF.

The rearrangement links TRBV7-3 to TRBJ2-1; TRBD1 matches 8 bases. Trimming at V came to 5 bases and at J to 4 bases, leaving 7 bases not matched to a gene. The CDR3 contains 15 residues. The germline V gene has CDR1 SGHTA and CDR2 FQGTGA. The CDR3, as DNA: TGTGCCAGCAGCCTCGACCAGGGGGCGTACAATGAGCAGTTCTTC. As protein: CASSLDQGAYNEQFF. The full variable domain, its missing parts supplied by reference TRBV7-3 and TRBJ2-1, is GAGVSQTPSNKVTEKGKYVELRCDPISGHTALYWYRQSLGQGPEFLIYFQGTGAADDSGLPNDRFFAVRPEGSVSTLKIQRTERGDSAVYLCASSLDQGAYNEQFFGPGTRLTVL.

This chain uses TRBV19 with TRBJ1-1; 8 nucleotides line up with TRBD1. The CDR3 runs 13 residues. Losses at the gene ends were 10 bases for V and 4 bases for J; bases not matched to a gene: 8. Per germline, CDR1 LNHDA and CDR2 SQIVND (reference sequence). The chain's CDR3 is CATTKTGGTEAFF. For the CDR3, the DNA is TGTGCCACCACCAAAACAGGGGGCACTGAAGCTTTCTTT.

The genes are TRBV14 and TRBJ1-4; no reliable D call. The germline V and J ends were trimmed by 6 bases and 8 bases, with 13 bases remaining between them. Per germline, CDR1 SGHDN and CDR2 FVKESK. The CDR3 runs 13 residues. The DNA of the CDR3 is TGTGCCAGCAGAGACCGGTATGGCGAAAAACTGTTTTTT. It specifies CASRDRYGEKLFF.

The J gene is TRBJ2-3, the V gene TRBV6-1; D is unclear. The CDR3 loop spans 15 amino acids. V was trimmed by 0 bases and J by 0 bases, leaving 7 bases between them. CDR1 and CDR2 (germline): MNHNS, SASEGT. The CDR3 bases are TGTGCCAGCAGTGAAGCTCCTGGGAGCACAGATACGCAGTATTTT. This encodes CASSEAPGSTDTQYF.

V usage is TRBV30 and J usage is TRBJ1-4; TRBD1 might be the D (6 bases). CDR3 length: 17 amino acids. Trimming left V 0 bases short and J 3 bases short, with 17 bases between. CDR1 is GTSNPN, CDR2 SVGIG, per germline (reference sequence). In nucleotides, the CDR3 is TGTGCCTGGAGTGTCGGGCCCCGGGGGGCATCTAATGAAAAACTGTTTTTT. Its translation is CAWSVGPRGASNEKLFF.

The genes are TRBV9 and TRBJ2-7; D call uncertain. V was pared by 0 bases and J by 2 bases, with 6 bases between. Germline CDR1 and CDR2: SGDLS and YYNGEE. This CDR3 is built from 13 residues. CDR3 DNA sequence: TGTGCCAGCAGCGTAGATGATACCTACGAGCAGTACTTC. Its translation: CASSVDDTYEQYF.

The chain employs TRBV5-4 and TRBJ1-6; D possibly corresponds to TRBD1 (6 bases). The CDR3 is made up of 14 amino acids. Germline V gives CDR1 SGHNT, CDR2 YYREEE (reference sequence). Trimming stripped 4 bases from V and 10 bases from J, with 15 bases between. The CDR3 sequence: CASSVGQQESPLHF. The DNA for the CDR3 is TGTGCCAGCAGCGTTGGACAGCAGGAATCACCCCTCCACTTT.

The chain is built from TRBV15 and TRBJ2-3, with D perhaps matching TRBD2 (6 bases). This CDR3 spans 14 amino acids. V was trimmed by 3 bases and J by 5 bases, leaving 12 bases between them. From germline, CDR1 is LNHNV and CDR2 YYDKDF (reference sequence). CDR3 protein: CATSRVGGIDTQYF. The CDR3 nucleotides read TGTGCCACCAGCAGGGTAGGAGGGATAGATACGCAGTATTTT.

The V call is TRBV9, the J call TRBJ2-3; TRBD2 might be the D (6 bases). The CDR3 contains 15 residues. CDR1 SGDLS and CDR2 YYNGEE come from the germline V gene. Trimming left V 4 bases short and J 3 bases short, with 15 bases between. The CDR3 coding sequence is TGTGCCAGCAGCTCGTCCGGGACTTTTACAGATACGCAGTATTTT. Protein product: CASSSSGTFTDTQYF.

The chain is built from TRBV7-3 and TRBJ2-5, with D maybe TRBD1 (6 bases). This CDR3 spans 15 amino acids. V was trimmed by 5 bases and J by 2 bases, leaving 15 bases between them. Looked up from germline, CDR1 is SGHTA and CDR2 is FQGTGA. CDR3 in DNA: TGTGCCAGCAGCCACAGGGCCGGGCCTCAAGAGACCCAGTACTTC. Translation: CASSHRAGPQETQYF.

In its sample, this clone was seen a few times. CDR3 in amino acids: CASSLYSGGGYHTEAFF. The CDR3 region has the DNA TGTGCCAGCAGTTTATACTCTGGAGGGGGATATCACACTGAAGCTTTCTTT. The chain combines TRBV27 with TRBJ1-1, with D perhaps matching TRBD1 (6 bases). Looked up from germline, CDR1 is MNHEY and CDR2 is SMNVEV (reference sequence). With 1 base removed from V and 3 bases from J, the gap between germline ends came to 18 bases. The CDR3 is made up of 17 amino acids.

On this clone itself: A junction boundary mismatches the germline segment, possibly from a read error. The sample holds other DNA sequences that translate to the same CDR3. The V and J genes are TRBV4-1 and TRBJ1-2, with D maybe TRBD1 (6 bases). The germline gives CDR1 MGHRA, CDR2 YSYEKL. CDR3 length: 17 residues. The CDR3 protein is CASSPLGSGGFNYGYTF. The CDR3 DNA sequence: TGCGCCAGCAGCCCCCTCGGGTCGGGGGGCTTTAACTATGGCTACACCTTT.

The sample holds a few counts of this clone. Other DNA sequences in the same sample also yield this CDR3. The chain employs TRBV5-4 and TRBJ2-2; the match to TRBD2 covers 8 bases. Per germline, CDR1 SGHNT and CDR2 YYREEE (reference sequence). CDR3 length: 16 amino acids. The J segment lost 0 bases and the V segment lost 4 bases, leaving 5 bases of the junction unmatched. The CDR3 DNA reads TGTGCCAGCAGCCGGATAGCGGGGACGAACACCGGGGAGCTGTTTTTT. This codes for CASSRIAGTNTGELFF. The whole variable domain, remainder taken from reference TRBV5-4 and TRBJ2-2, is ETGVTQSPTHLIKTRGQQVTLRCSSQSGHNTVSWYQQALGQGPQFIFQYYREEENGRGNFPPRFSGLQFPNYSSELNVNALELDDSALYLCASSRIAGTNTGELFFGEGSRLTVL.

Written as DNA, the CDR3 is TGTGCCAGCAGACCAACGGGACGGCTCGAAGCTTTCTTT. It codes for CASRPTGRLEAFF. This chain uses TRBV27 with TRBJ1-1; D may be TRBD1 (5 bases). The CDR3 consists of 13 residues. V was cut by 6 bases and J by 8 bases, with 16 bases left in between. Germline values: CDR1 MNHEY, CDR2 SMNVEV (reference sequence).

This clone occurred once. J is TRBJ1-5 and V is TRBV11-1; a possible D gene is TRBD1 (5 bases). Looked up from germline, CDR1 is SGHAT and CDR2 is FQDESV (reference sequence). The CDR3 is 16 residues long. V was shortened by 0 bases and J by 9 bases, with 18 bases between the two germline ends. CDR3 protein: CASSLAGGDAIRPQHF. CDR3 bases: TGTGCCAGCAGCTTAGCCGGGGGTGACGCAATCCGGCCCCAGCATTTT.

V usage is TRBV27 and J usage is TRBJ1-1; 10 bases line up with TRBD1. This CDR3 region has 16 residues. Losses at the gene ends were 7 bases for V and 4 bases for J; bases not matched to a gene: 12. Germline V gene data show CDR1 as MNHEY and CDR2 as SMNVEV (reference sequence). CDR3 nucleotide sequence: TGTGCCAGCATTAAGGACAGGGGGATTTTCGGCACTGAAGCTTTCTTT. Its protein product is CASIKDRGIFGTEAFF.

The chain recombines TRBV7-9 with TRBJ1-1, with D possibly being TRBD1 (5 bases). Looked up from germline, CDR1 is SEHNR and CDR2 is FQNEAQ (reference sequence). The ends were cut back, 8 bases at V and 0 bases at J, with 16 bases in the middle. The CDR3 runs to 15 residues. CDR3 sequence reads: CASFPAGRMNTEAFF. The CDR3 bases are TGTGCCAGCTTTCCCGCGGGGCGGATGAACACTGAAGCTTTCTTT.

The CDR3 sequence: CASSWDRAGGNTIYF. DNA for the CDR3: TGTGCCAGCAGCTGGGACAGGGCTGGTGGAAACACCATATATTTT. This chain links TRBV7-9 with TRBJ1-3; TRBD1 matches at 9 bases. The CDR3 is made up of 15 amino acids. Germline V gene data show CDR1 as SEHNR and CDR2 as FQNEAQ (reference sequence). V lost 4 bases, J lost 3 bases, and 4 bases stayed unmatched. Variable domain in full (rest from reference TRBV7-9 and TRBJ1-3): DTGVSQNPRHKITKRGQNVTFRCDPISEHNRLYWYRQTLGQGPEFLTYFQNEAQLEKSRLLSDRFSAERPKGSFSTLEIQRTEQGDSAMYLCASSWDRAGGNTIYFGEGSWLTVV.

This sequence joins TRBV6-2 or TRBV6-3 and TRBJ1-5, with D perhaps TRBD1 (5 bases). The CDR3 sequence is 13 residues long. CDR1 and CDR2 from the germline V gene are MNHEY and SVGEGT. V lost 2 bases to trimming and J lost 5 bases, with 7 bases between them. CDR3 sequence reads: CASSYVGDQPQHF. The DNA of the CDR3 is TGTGCCAGCAGTTACGTGGGGGATCAGCCCCAGCATTTT.

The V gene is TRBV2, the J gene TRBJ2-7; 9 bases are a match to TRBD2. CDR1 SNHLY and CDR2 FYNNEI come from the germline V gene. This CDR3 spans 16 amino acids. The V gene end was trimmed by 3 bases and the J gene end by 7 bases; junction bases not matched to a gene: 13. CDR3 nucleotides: TGTGCCAGCAGTGATGGTGCGGGGGGGCCTTTTAGAGAGCAGTACTTC. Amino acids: CASSDGAGGPFREQYF.

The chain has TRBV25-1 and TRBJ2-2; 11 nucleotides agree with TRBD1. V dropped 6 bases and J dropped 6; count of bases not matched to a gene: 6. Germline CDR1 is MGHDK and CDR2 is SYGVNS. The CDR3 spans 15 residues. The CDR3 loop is CASRGGTGGPGELFF. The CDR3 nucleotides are TGTGCCAGCAGAGGTGGGACAGGGGGGCCCGGGGAGCTGTTTTTT.